A single sample is the source of the 5 T cell receptor beta chains below, sequenced in a study of type 1 regulatory T cells. Their antigens are not known. TCRdb called the reads again in MiXCR, with one record for every CDR3 protein. This sample carries about 68,000 distinct CDR3 sequences, 63% of them seen once, and the ten largest clones take about 7.3%. Sequencing input: cultured T cells, either the whole culture or a sorted T cell fraction (not recorded which). Subset defined: Tr1-enriched cell product generated in vitro against host alloantigens. The source of these receptors is a human donor in good health.

This chain uses TRBV20-1 with TRBJ1-1; tentative D call: TRBD1 (5 bases). Between the trimmed V and J ends, which lost 5 bases and 4 bases, there was a span of 17 bases. This CDR3 has 14 amino acids. The V gene's germline CDR1 is DFQATT and CDR2 SNEGSKA (reference sequence). The CDR3 bases are TGCAGTGCTTTCCATCCTCGGGGGAGCACTGAAGCTTTCTTT. This translates into CSAFHPRGSTEAFF.

The V and J genes are TRBV29-1 and TRBJ2-1; D is possibly TRBD1 (5 bases). The CDR3 runs 14 residues. V lost 6 bases and J lost 7, with 19 bases in between. Per the germline V gene, CDR1 is SQVTM and CDR2 is ANQGSEA. The chain's CDR3 is CSVPGAGLGNEQFF. CDR3 coding DNA: TGCAGCGTCCCCGGTGCAGGGTTAGGAAATGAGCAGTTCTTC.

This clonotype came up once. This chain uses TRBV15 with TRBJ2-1; maybe TRBD2 (6 bases). The CDR3 extends over 13 amino acids. Germline V CDR1 and CDR2: LNHNV, YYDKDF (reference sequence). V shed 1 base and J shed 8 bases, with 9 bases lying between them. The CDR3 loop is CATSRVGGYEQFF. In DNA, the CDR3 is TGTGCCACCAGCAGAGTGGGAGGATATGAGCAGTTCTTC. Looking up the rest from reference TRBV15 and TRBJ2-1 gives the full variable domain: DAMVIQNPRYQVTQFGKPVTLSCSQTLNHNVMYWYQQKSSQAPKLLFHYYDKDFNNEADTPDNFQSRRPNTSFCFLDIRSPGLGDTAMYLCATSRVGGYEQFFGPGTRLTVL.

The chain links TRBV15 to TRBJ2-2; 9 positions match TRBD2. The length of the CDR3 is 15 residues. The trim removed 3 bases at V and 4 bases at J, leaving 3 bases unmatched. CDR1 is LNHNV, CDR2 YYDKDF, per germline (reference sequence). Here the CDR3 DNA reads TGTGCCACCAGCAGGCGAGCGGGAGGCACCGGGGAGCTGTTTTTT. Its translation: CATSRRAGGTGELFF.

The chain uses TRBV2 and TRBJ1-6; tentatively, D is TRBD1 (5 bases). Germline V gene lookup returns CDR1 SNHLY and CDR2 FYNNEI. This CDR3 is 13 amino acids long. Trimming left V 6 bases short and J 7 bases short, with 10 bases between. CDR3 coding DNA: TGTGCCAGCAGACAGGAATCGAATTCACCCCTCCACTTT. Protein: CASRQESNSPLHF. Looking up the rest from reference TRBV2 and TRBJ1-6 gives the full variable domain: EPEVTQTPSHQVTQMGQEVILRCVPISNHLYFYWYRQILGQKVEFLVSFYNNEISEKSEIFDDQFSVERPDGSNFTLKIRSTKLEDSAMYFCASRQESNSPLHFGNGTRLTVT.